This TCR beta chain was identified in a study of blood T cells in healthy people across ages. This CDR3 has 16 residues. Trimming took 0 bases from V and 3 from J, leaving 16 bases between them. Germline CDR1 reads SGHDT; CDR2 reads YYEEEE. This clonotype was detected a few times. With a J-beta primer mix and a sample-barcoded 5' primer, a second PCR ran 7 to 11 cycles. Each cDNA was tagged by a template-switch adaptor containing 12 random nucleotides. From the 5' RACE reads, TCRdb called clonotypes with MiXCR, one entry per CDR3 protein. The table shows 550,000 to 750,000 distinct CDR3 sequences, with roughly 21% occurring only once.

The J gene is TRBJ2-7, the V gene TRBV5-6, with a weak D call TRBD1 (6 bases). The clonotype originates from a man aged 70 or older in good health. Sequences were obtained from blood. The CDR3 DNA follows: TGTGCCAGCAGCTTGGCCCCCGACAGGAAAAGCTACGAGCAGTACTTC. Translation gives CASSLAPDRKSYEQYF.